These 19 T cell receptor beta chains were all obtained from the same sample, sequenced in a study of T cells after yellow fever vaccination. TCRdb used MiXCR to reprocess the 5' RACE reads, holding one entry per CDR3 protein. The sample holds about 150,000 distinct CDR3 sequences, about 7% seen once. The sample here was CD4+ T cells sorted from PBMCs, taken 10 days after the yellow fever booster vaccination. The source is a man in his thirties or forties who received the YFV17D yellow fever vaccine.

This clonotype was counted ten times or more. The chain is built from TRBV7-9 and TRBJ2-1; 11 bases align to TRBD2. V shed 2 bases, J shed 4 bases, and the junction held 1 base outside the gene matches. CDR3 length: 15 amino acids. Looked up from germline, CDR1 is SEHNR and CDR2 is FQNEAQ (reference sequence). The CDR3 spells CASSLLAGGYNEQFF. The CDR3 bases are TGTGCCAGCAGCTTACTAGCGGGAGGATACAATGAGCAGTTCTTC.

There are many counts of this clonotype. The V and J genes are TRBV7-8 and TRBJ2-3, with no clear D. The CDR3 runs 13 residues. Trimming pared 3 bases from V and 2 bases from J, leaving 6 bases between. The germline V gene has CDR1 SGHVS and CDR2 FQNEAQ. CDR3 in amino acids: CASSFVPTDTQYF. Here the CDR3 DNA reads TGTGCCAGCAGCTTCGTCCCCACAGATACGCAGTATTTT.

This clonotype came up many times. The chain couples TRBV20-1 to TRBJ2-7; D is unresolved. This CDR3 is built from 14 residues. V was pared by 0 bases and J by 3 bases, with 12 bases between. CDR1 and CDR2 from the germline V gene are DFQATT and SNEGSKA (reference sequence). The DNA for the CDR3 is TGCAGTGCTAGAGATTTGCGGAGCTTCTACGAGCAGTACTTC. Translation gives CSARDLRSFYEQYF.

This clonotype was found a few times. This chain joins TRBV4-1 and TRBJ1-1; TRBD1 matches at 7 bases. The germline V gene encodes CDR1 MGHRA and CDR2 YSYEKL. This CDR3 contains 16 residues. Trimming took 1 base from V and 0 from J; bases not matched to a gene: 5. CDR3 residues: CASSQAGGVLNTEAFF. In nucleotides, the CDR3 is TGCGCCAGCAGCCAAGCAGGGGGGGTTCTGAACACTGAAGCTTTCTTT.

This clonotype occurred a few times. CDR3 in amino acids: CASSFDERLYGYTF. The CDR3 DNA reads as TGTGCCAGCAGTTTTGATGAACGCCTTTATGGCTACACCTTC. This sequence joins TRBV28 and TRBJ1-2; D gene unclear. Germline assignment: CDR1 MDHEN and CDR2 SYDVKM. This CDR3 is built from 14 residues. Deletions cut 3 bases from V and 5 bases from J, with 13 bases between.

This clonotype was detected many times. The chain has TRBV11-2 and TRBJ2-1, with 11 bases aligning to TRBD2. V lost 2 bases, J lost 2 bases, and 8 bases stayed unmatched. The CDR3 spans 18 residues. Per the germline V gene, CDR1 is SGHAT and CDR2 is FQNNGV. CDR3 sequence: CASSLLAGGYRAYNEQFF. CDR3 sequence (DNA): TGTGCCAGCAGCTTATTAGCGGGAGGGTATAGGGCCTACAATGAGCAGTTCTTC. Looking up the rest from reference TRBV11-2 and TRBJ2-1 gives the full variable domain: EAGVAQSPRYKIIEKRQSVAFWCNPISGHATLYWYQQILGQGPKLLIQFQNNGVVDDSQLPKDRFSAERLKGVDSTLKIQPAKLEDSAVYLCASSLLAGGYRAYNEQFFGPGTRLTVL.

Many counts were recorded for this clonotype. For the CDR3, the DNA is TGTGCCAGCAGCCCTGGAGGGAGCGGGAGCTCCTACAATGAGCAGTTCTTC. Protein sequence: CASSPGGSGSSYNEQFF. This chain links TRBV11-2 with TRBJ2-1; 8 bases are a match to TRBD2. The CDR3 is 17 residues long. Germline-derived CDR1 and CDR2 are SGHAT and FQNNGV. The J segment lost 0 bases and the V segment lost 5 bases, leaving 9 bases of the junction unmatched.

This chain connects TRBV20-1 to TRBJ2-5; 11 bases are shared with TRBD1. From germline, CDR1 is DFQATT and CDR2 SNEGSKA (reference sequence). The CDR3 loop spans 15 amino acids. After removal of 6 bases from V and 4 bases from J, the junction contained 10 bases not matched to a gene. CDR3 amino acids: CSATEDRGPLETQYF. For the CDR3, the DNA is TGCAGTGCCACCGAGGACAGGGGGCCTTTAGAGACCCAGTACTTC.

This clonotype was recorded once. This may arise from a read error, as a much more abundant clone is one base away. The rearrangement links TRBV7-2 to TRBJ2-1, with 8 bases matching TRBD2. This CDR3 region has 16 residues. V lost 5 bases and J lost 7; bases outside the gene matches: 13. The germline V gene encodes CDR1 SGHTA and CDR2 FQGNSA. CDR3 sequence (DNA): TGTGCCAGCAGCGCCTCCAGAGCGGGAGTGGGGAATGAGCAGTTCTTC. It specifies CASSASRAGVGNEQFF.

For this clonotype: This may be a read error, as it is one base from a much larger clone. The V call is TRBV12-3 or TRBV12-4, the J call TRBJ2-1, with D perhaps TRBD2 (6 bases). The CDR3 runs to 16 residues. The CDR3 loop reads CVSSFVTGAGWGEQFF. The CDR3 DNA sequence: TGTGTCAGCAGTTTTGTGACGGGAGCAGGGTGGGGTGAGCAGTTCTTC.

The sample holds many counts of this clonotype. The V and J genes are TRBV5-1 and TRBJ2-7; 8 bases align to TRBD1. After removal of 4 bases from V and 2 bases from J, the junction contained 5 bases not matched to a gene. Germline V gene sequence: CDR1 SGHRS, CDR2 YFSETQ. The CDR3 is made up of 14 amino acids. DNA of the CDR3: TGCGCCAGCAGCGGAGGACAGGGCCCCTACGAGCAGTACTTC. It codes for CASSGGQGPYEQYF.

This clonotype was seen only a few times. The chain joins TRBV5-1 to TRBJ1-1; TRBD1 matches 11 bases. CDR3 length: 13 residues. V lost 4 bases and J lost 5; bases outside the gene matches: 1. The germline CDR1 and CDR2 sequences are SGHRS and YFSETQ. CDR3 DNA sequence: TGCGCCAGCAGCGGGGACAGGGGGACTGAAGCTTTCTTT. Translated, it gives CASSGDRGTEAFF.

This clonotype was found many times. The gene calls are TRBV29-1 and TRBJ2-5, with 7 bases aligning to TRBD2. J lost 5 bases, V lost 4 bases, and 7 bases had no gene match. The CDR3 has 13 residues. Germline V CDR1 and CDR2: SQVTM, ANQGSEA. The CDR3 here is CSVAGQGGETQYF. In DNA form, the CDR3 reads TGCAGCGTTGCGGGGCAGGGAGGGGAGACCCAGTACTTC.

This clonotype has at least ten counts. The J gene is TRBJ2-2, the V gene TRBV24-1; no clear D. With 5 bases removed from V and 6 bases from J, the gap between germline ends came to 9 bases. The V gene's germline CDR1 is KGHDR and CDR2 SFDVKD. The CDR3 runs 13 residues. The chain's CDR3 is CATSAGKAGELFF. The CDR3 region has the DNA TGTGCCACCAGTGCTGGGAAGGCCGGGGAGCTGTTTTTT.

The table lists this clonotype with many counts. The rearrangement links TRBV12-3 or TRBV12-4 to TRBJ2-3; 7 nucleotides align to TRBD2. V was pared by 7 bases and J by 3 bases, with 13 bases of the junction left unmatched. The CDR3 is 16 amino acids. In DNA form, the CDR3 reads TGTGCCAGCACCACGATAGCGGGCGGCGTAACAGATACGCAGTATTTT. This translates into CASTTIAGGVTDTQYF.

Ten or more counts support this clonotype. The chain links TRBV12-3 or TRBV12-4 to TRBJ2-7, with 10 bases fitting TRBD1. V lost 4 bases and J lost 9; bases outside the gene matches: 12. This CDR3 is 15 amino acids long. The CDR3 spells CASSSPGTGVQLQYF. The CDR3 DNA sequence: TGTGCCAGCAGTTCTCCCGGGACAGGGGTTCAATTGCAGTACTTC.

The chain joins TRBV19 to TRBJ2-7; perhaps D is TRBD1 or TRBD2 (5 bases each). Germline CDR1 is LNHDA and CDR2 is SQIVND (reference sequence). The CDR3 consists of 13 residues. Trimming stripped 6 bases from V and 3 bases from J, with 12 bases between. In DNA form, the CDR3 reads TGTGCCAGTAGCCCGGGACCCCTCTACGAGCAGTACTTC. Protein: CASSPGPLYEQYF.

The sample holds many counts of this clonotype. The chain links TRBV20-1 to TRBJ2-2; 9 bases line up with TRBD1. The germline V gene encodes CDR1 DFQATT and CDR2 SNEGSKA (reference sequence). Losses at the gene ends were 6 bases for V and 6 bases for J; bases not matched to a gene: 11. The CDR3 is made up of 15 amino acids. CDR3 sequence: CSAGGTGSLAGELFF. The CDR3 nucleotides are TGCAGTGCGGGCGGGACAGGGAGTTTAGCCGGGGAGCTGTTTTTT.

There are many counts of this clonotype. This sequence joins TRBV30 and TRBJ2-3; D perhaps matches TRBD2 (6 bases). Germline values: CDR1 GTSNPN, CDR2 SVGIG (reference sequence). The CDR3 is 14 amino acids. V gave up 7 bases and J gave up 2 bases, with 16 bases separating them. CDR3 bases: TGTGCCTCGGGGGACTTCGGTCCCACAGATACGCAGTATTTT. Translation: CASGDFGPTDTQYF.